The rows below give T cell receptor beta chains drawn from one sample of a study of blood T cell repertoires in COVID-19. This table comes from immunoSEQ multiplex PCR, and its TCRdb copy is limited to in-frame clones, with some not included. Of approximately 240,000 clones listed, 65% to 90% were seen once; the top ten hold approximately 5%. Sequenced sample: peripheral blood. These receptors came from a woman of 80 years or more with active or convalescent COVID-19. The CDR3 runs from the conserved cysteine through the conserved F or W. Each record gives: J gene, clone size, D gene, V gene, CDR3 DNA, CDR3 protein. A D gene is named only where the DNA matches it firmly. Size values are once, few and many counts, or a class for expanded clones, and some rows have none.

TRBJ1-2 | once | - | TRBV12-3/TRBV12-4 | TGTGCCAGCAGTTCTTTCTATGGCTACACCTTC | CASSSFYGYTF
TRBJ2-5 | - | - | TRBV5-1 | TGCGCCAGCAGCTTGGGTTGGGTCAGGGGTGCCCAAGAGACCCAGTACTTC | CASSLGWVRGAQETQYF
TRBJ1-5 | - | - | TRBV28 | TGTGCCAGCAGAATATCACCCGGGACATCAAGGGCTTTTCAGCCCCAGCATTTT | CASRISPGTSRAFQPQHF
TRBJ2-1 | once | TRBD1 | TRBV24-1 | TGTGCCACCAGTGAGGGAACCGGGACAGAATACAATGAGCAGTTCTTC | CATSEGTGTEYNEQFF
TRBJ1-3 | - | - | TRBV5-1 | TGCGCCAGCAGCTTGGAGGGGACTACTGGAAACACCATATATTTT | CASSLEGTTGNTIYF
TRBJ1-2 | - | - | TRBV6-5 | TGTGCCAGCATCCTGGGGGCAGGGGCGACCTATGGCTACACCTTC | CASILGAGATYGYTF
TRBJ1-5 | - | - | TRBV11-3 | TGTGCCAGCTGGTCCTTGACTCCACAGGGCAATCAGCCCCAGCATTTT | CASWSLTPQGNQPQHF
TRBJ2-1 | few | TRBD2 | TRBV7-6 | TGTGCCAGCAGCTCTTTTGGGGGATCGGCGGGAGGGCCCGGGAGTGAGCAGTTCTTC | CASSSFGGSAGGPGSEQFF
TRBJ1-2 | - | - | TRBV7-2 | TGTGCCAGCAGCCTGAACAGGGCCGATGGCTACACCTTC | CASSLNRADGYTF
TRBJ1-1 | few | - | TRBV7-2 | TGTGCCAGCAGCTCAGTCAGGCGCCGGACTGAAGCTTTCTTT | CASSSVRRRTEAFF
TRBJ2-7 | - | - | TRBV19 | TGTGCCAGTAGAGGGACAACTAGCTACGAGCAGTACTTC | CASRGTTSYEQYF
TRBJ1-2 | few | TRBD1 | TRBV24-1 | TGTGCCACCAGACTCTCTCGGACAGGTCTGGATGGCTACACCTTC | CATRLSRTGLDGYTF
TRBJ2-5 | many | TRBD2 | TRBV6-6 | TGTGCCAGCGCCCGTAGACTAGCGGAAGAGACCCAGTACTTC | CASARRLAEETQYF
TRBJ2-7 | - | TRBD1 | TRBV5-6 | TGTGCCAGCACCGTTGGACAGGGACCCTACGAGCAGTACTTC | CASTVGQGPYEQYF
TRBJ1-5 | - | - | TRBV24-1 | TGTGCCACCAGTGTTGGGGCCCTTGGGCCCCAGCATTTT | CATSVGALGPQHF
TRBJ1-3 | once | - | TRBV7-6 | TGTGCCAGCAGCTTAGGATCTACAGGGAATTTTGGAAACACCATATATTTT | CASSLGSTGNFGNTIYF
TRBJ2-3 | - | - | TRBV18 | TGTGCCAGCTCACCTCTGATTAGCGTAGACACAGATACGCAGTATTTT | CASSPLISVDTDTQYF
TRBJ1-3 | - | - | TRBV28 | TGTGCCAGCAGTTTATCCGAATACAGGTCTCGCGGAAACACCATATATTTT | CASSLSEYRSRGNTIYF
TRBJ1-1 | few | - | TRBV19 | TGTGCCAGTAGTATAGTTTCTCACACTGAAGCTTTCTTT | CASSIVSHTEAFF
TRBJ2-7 | - | - | TRBV28 | TGTGCCAGCAGTTGGGGGGGGCTTTACGAGCAGTACTTC | CASSWGGLYEQYF
TRBJ1-1 | - | - | TRBV29-1 | TGCAGCGTTGACGACACTGAAGCTTTCTTT | CSVDDTEAFF
TRBJ2-2 | - | - | TRBV5-1 | TGCGCCAGCAGCTTTGACAGGGAGGCCGGGGAGCTGTTTTTT | CASSFDREAGELFF
TRBJ2-3 | - | TRBD1 | TRBV5-5 | TGTGCCAGCAGCCCGGGGGGGACAGGGGGCCTAGATACGCAGTATTTT | CASSPGGTGGLDTQYF
TRBJ2-2 | - | TRBD2 | TRBV18 | TGTGCCAGCTCACCATTGCTAGCGGGAGTAGTAAACACCGGGGAGCTGTTTTTT | CASSPLLAGVVNTGELFF
TRBJ2-3 | - | TRBD2 | TRBV15 | TGTGCCACCAGCAGAGTTGCTAGCGGGGCGAGGACAGATACGCAGTATTTT | CATSRVASGARTDTQYF
TRBJ1-5 | - | - | TRBV6-5 | TGTGCCAGCAGCCCCAGGGGTGGGGTTTATCAGCCCCAGCATTTT | CASSPRGGVYQPQHF
TRBJ2-2 | once | - | TRBV29-1 | TGCAGCGTGGAGCTTTTTCCAGATGGGGAGCTGTTTTTT | CSVELFPDGELFF
TRBJ1-1 | - | - | TRBV15 | TGTGCCACCAGCAGTGACAGTGTAACTGAAGCTTTCTTT | CATSSDSVTEAFF
TRBJ1-2 | - | - | TRBV19 | TGTGCCAGTAGTACAGCCGGGACATTCAACTATGGCTACACCTTC | CASSTAGTFNYGYTF
TRBJ1-2 | - | - | TRBV28 | TGTGCCAGCAGTGCGAACAGGGTCTATGGCTACACCTTC | CASSANRVYGYTF
TRBJ2-5 | - | TRBD2 | TRBV6-1 | TGTGCCAGCAGTGCTACTCGAGCGGGGGTTGTGGGAGAGACCCAGTACTTC | CASSATRAGVVGETQYF
TRBJ1-4 | - | TRBD1 | TRBV19 | TGTGCCAGTAGCGACGGACAGGGTCTACTCGAAAAACTGTTTTTT | CASSDGQGLLEKLFF
TRBJ2-1 | - | - | TRBV7-9 | TGTGCCAGCAGCATCCCAACAGGGGAGCAGTTCTTC | CASSIPTGEQFF
TRBJ2-3 | - | TRBD1 | TRBV9 | TGTGCCAGCAGCGGGACAGGCCTCACAGATACGCAGTATTTT | CASSGTGLTDTQYF
TRBJ2-1 | - | TRBD2 | TRBV7-9 | TGTGCCAGCAGCTTATTGCTAGCGGCAACCAATGAGCAGTTCTTC | CASSLLLAATNEQFF
TRBJ2-1 | - | - | TRBV24-1 | TGTGCCACCAGTGACCTGGAGACGTCCTACAATGAGCAGTTCTTC | CATSDLETSYNEQFF
TRBJ2-7 | - | TRBD2 | TRBV7-2 | TGTGCCAGCAGCAATAGCGGGTTCTACGAGCAGTACTTC | CASSNSGFYEQYF
TRBJ2-3 | - | TRBD1 | TRBV7-9 | TGTGCCAGCAGCTTATCTCCGGGACAGGGGAGGACAGATACGCAGTATTTT | CASSLSPGQGRTDTQYF
TRBJ1-2 | - | - | TRBV5-4 | TGTGCCAGCAGCTTGGACAGTATCGGCTACACCTTC | CASSLDSIGYTF
TRBJ2-5 | - | - | TRBV3-1/TRBV3-2 | TGTGCCAGCAGCCAGACTAGTGGGGAGACCCAGTACTTC | CASSQTSGETQYF
TRBJ1-5 | - | TRBD1 | TRBV2 | TGTGCCAGCACCCCACGGGGGACAGGGTATAGCAATCAGCCCCAGCATTTT | CASTPRGTGYSNQPQHF
TRBJ2-1 | few | TRBD2 | TRBV19 | TGTGCCAGTATCGCTAGCGGGAGGGACAATGAGCAGTTCTTC | CASIASGRDNEQFF
TRBJ2-2 | - | - | TRBV27 | TGTGCCAGCAGGAAAGGACATAACGGATTCATCGGGGAGCTGTTTTTT | CASRKGHNGFIGELFF
TRBJ1-6 | - | TRBD1 | TRBV18 | TGTGCCAGCTCACCGGGACAGGGATATAATTCACCCCTCCACTTT | CASSPGQGYNSPLHF
TRBJ2-7 | - | TRBD1 | TRBV7-9 | TGTGCCAGCAGCTTAACAAACCGGGACAGGGGGCGCCCGTACGAGCAGTACTTC | CASSLTNRDRGRPYEQYF
TRBJ2-3 | - | - | TRBV28 | TGTGCCAGCAGTTTATCCGGGATCAGCACAGATACGCAGTATTTT | CASSLSGISTDTQYF
TRBJ1-2 | - | - | TRBV7-9 | TGTGCCAGCAGCTTAGGGGGCAGCCTCTCGGCTGGCTACACCTTC | CASSLGGSLSAGYTF
TRBJ2-3 | - | - | TRBV12-3/TRBV12-4 | TGTGCCAGCAGTTTTTTCTCCACAGATACGCAGTATTTT | CASSFFSTDTQYF
TRBJ1-5 | once | - | TRBV28 | TGTGCCAGCAGTCCACCGGGGGACCAGCCCCAGCATTTT | CASSPPGDQPQHF
TRBJ2-2 | - | - | TRBV2 | TGTGCCAGCTACGAGGGAGGTGGCACCGGGGAGCTGTTTTTT | CASYEGGGTGELFF
TRBJ2-6 | - | - | TRBV5-1 | TGCGCCAGCAGCCCAGGACTCTCCCCGGGGGGGGCCAACGTCCTGACTTTC | CASSPGLSPGGANVLTF
TRBJ2-7 | - | - | TRBV7-9 | TGTGCCAGCAGCTCTAGTGGCTACGAGCAGTACTTC | CASSSSGYEQYF
TRBJ2-7 | - | TRBD2 | TRBV18 | TGTGCCAGCTCACCGGGACTAGCGGGAGAAGATAGCTACGAGCAGTACTTC | CASSPGLAGEDSYEQYF
TRBJ2-1 | - | - | TRBV30 | TGTGCCTGGGGACTGCGAAACAATGAGCAGTTCTTC | CAWGLRNNEQFF